This T cell receptor beta chain is drawn from a study of T cells expressing NK-cell markers. From its re-call of the 5' RACE reads, TCRdb lists each CDR3 protein once, without DNA. The specimen's table records about 460,000 distinct CDR3 sequences. This CDR3 is 19 amino acids long. Per the germline V gene, CDR1 is SGHVT and CDR2 is SQSDAQ. The sequence was obtained from a woman aged 50 to 65 in good health. The chain has TRBV7-4 and TRBJ1-2. Material for sequencing was blood T cells: a sorted CD56 or NKG2C T cell subset, CD4+ or CD8+ T cells, or bulk PBMC T cells (not recorded which). The CDR3 loop is CASSLSPGPPDYNNYGYTF.